Listed here is a single T cell receptor beta chain. Its cognate antigen has yet to be identified. No much larger clonotype is one base removed from it; base qualities were not supplied. The CDR3 regions of human TCRbeta chains were analyzed by immunosequencing. The authors' pipeline ran thus. TCRs in the repertoires were compared against a reference library of SARS-CoV-2-specific TCRs that had been generated with the MIRA antigen-specificity platform. Breadth was defined as the fraction of unique TCRs that were SARS-CoV-2-associated. Depth was defined as the fraction of total T cells that were SARS-CoV-2-associated. Using the MIRA data, each spike-specific TCR was mapped to the spike region that the TCR reacts to and placed in a CD4 or CD8 class. Log10-transformed breadth and depth values were compared by one-way ANOVA with Sidak's multiple comparisons tests. Here the immuneACCESS table is served through TCRdb, limited to in-frame sequences with V and J called. Missing clones are a known gap in these copies; in checked studies unresolved V genes cover under half, and the rest lacks a known reason. V and J calls plus clone size are reproduced from that table; the DNA served to infer D and trimming. The sample table shows under 170,000 clones, and 80% to 95% are seen once. Around 2.9% of the sample is in the top ten clones.

This sample is part of a study of T cell responses to AZD1222 COVID-19 vaccine (dated by TCRdb to 2020 to 2022). Turning to the overall study: A total of approximately 250 trial participants underwent TCR sequencing, of whom about 200 had received two doses of AZD1222 and around 25 had received two doses of the MenACWY control vaccine. Enrollment into the trials was organized by age into subgroups of 18-55, 56-69 and 70-plus years, and those subgroups contained around 150, 28 and 57 TCR-sequenced participants, respectively. Results and caveats for the whole study, not just this receptor: Because no samples from the day 14 peak response were available, repertoires could be characterized only after the peak T cell response. Conclusions about previously exposed vaccinees were limited because only six AZD1222 recipients were SARS-CoV-2 seropositive at baseline. The 56-69-year group was small, and its depth increase did not reach significance, likely because of low power. After two AZD1222 doses, both the breadth and the depth of spike-specific TCRs were significantly higher than at day 0 and than in MenACWY recipients. Nearly half of unique spike-specific TCRs reportedly recognized epitopes outside regions mutated in the B.1.351 and B.1.1.7 variants. Participants were mostly white British, with more females than males. The authors suggested clonal diversity may have been underestimated. Vaccine-associated CD4 TCRs spanned the whole spike protein, with dominant responses in regions 160-218 and 743-854.

This specimen's time point label, per the study, means: about 28 days (+/-7) after the second vaccine dose. AZD1222 recipients given second doses at about 4 weeks or at about 12 weeks were pooled, since spike-specific TCR depth and breadth were not found to differ between the two schedules. The vaccinee samples were drawn from two UK trials, COV001 and COV002, one of which was a single-blind randomized controlled phase 2/3 trial testing AZD1222 (ChAdOx1 nCoV-19) in healthy adults. For TCRbeta chain sequencing, PBMC samples from trial participants were taken at day 0 and at day 28 after the second dose. V is cut back by 4 bases and J by 3 bases, with 6 bases in the junction unmatched. From a lookup of the germline V gene (reference sequence), CDR1 and CDR2 are LGHDT and YNNKEL. The CDR3 spans 15 residues, from the cysteine through the phenylalanine. Solely the CDR3 DNA is kept, with 45 bases framed from the first base.

The sequence joins TRBV3-1 (or the pseudogene TRBV3-2) to TRBJ2-1; the central 7 bases match TRBD1. The sample in question was peripheral blood, obtained 28 days after the second AZD1222 dose. The TCR comes from an adult who received the AZD1222 COVID-19 vaccine. The CDR3 sequence is CASSPWGQSYNEQFF. The nucleotide sequence reads as follows: TGTGCCAGCAGCCCTTGGGGACAGAGCTACAATGAGCAGTTCTTC.